The T cell receptor beta chain described here comes from a study of intratumoral heterogeneity in liver cancer. The method was immunoSEQ multiplex PCR; TCRdb's version includes in-frame clones alone and lacks a portion of them. Seen here are thousands of clones, 70% to 80% observed once, and the top ten hold around 42%. Trimming took 6 bases from V and 0 from J, leaving 12 bases between them. This CDR3 comprises 15 residues. Germline CDR1 and CDR2: LGHNA and YNFKEQ. Tumour samples came from separate, distinct regions of the hepatocellular carcinoma nodule. This clone showed up just once. Here the sequenced sample was tumor tissue, taken before any cancer treatment. This clonotype originated in a woman aged 65 to 85 with hepatocellular carcinoma. V and J are TRBV4-2 and TRBJ1-5; D perhaps matches TRBD1 (6 bases). Here the CDR3 DNA reads TGTGCCAGCAGGATTGACAGGCATAGCAATCAGCCCCAGCATTTT. This translates into CASRIDRHSNQPQHF.